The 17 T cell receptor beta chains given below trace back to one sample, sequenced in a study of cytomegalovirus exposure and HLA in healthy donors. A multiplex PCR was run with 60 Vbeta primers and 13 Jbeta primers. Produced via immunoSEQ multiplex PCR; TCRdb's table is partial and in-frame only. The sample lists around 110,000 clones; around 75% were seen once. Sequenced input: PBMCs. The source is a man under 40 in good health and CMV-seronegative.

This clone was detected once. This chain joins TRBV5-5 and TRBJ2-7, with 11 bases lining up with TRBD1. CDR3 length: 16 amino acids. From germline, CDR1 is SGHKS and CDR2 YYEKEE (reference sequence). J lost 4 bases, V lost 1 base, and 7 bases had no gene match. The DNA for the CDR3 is TGTGCCAGCAGCTTGTCATGGACAGGGGGCTTGTACGAGCAGTACTTC. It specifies CASSLSWTGGLYEQYF.

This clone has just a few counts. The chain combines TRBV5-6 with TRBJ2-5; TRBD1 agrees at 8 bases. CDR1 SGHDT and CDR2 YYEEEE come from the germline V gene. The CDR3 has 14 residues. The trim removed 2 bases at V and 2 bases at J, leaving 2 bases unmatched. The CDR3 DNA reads TGTGCCAGCAGCTTCCGGGACAGGCAAGAGACCCAGTACTTC. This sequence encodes CASSFRDRQETQYF.

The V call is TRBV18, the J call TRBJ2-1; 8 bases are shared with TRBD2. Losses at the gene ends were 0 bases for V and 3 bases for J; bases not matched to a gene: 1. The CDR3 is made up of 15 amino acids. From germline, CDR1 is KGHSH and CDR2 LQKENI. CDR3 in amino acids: CASSPPSGDYNEQFF. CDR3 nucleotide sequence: TGTGCCAGCTCACCACCTAGCGGGGACTACAATGAGCAGTTCTTC.

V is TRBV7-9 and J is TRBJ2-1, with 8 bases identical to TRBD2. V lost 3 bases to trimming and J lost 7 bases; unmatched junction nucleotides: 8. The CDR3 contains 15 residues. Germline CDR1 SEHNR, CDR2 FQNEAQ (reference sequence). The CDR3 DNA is TGTGCCAGCAGCTTTAGCGGGGAAGGATATAATGAGCAGTTCTTC. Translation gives CASSFSGEGYNEQFF.

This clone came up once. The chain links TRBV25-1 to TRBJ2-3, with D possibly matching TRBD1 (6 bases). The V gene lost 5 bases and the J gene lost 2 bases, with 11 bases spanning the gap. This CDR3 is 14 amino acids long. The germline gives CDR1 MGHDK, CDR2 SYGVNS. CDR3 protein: CASSQGQPTDTQYF. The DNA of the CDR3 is TGTGCCAGCAGTCAGGGACAACCCACAGATACGCAGTATTTT.

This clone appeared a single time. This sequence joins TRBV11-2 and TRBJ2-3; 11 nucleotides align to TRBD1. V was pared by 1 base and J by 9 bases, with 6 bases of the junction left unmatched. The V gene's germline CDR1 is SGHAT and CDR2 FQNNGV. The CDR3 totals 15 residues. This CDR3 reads CASSLVGQGAGTQYF. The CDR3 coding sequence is TGTGCCAGCAGCTTAGTCGGACAGGGGGCTGGAACGCAGTATTTT.

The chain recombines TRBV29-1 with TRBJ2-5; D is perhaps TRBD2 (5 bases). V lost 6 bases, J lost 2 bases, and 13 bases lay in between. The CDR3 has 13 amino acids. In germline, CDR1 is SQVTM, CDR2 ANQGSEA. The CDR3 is CSVSGSGQETQYF. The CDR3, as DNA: TGCAGCGTCTCCGGAAGCGGACAAGAGACCCAGTACTTC.

Here the CDR3 DNA reads TGTGCCAGCAGCCAAGAGCTGGCGGGGGCTCCCACAGATACGCAGTATTTT. Translated: CASSQELAGAPTDTQYF. V is TRBV4-2 and J is TRBJ2-3; possibly TRBD2 for D (7 bases). Between the trimmed V and J ends, which lost 0 bases and 2 bases, there was a span of 15 bases. The CDR3 spans 17 residues. Germline V gene data show CDR1 as LGHNA and CDR2 as YNFKEQ.

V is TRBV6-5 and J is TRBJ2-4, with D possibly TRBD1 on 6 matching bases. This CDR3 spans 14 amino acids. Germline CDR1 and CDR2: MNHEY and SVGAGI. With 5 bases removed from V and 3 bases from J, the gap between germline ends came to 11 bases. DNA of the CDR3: TGTGCCAGCAGTCTACAGGGCGGCAAAAACATTCAGTACTTC. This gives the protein CASSLQGGKNIQYF.

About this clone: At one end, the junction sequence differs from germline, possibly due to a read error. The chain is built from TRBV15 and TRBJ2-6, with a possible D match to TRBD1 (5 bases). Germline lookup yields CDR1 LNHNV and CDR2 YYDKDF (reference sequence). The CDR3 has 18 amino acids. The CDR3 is CATSRVFPGHSGANGLTF. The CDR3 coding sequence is TGTGCCACCAGCAGAGTTTTTCCAGGGCACTCTGGGGCCAACGGCCTGACTTTC.

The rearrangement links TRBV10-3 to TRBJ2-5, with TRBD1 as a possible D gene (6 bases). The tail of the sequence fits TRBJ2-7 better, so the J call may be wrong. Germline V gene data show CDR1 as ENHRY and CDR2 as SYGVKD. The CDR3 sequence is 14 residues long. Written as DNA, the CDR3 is TGTGCCATCAGTGAGTCGGACAGAGCCTACGAGCAGTACTTC. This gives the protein CAISESDRAYEQYF.

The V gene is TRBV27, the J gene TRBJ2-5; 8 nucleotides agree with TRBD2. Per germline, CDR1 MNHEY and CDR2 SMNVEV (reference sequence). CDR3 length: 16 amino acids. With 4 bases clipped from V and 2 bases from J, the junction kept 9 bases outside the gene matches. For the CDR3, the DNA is TGTGCCAGCAGTTGGTACGGCGGGGGGCCGCAAGAGACCCAGTACTTC. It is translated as CASSWYGGGPQETQYF.

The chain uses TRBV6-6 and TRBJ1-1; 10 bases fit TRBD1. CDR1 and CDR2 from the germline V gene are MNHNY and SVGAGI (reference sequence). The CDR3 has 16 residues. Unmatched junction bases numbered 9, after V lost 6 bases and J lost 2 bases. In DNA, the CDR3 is TGTGCCAGCAGCGACAGGGGGCTGAGGGGAAACACTGAAGCTTTCTTT. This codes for CASSDRGLRGNTEAFF.

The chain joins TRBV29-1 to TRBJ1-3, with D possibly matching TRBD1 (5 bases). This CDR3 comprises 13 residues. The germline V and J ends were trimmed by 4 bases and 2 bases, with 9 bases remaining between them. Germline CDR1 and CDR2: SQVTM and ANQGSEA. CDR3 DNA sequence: TGCAGCGTTGCAGGGCTGACTGGAAACACCATATATTTT. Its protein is CSVAGLTGNTIYF.

CDR3 protein: CASSEWMSGGDTGELFF. CDR3 DNA sequence: TGTGCCAGCAGTGAATGGATGAGCGGGGGGGACACCGGGGAGCTGTTTTTT. The gene calls are TRBV2 and TRBJ2-2; 10 bases align to TRBD2. CDR1 and CDR2 from the germline V gene are SNHLY and FYNNEI. The V and J ends lost 2 bases and 3 bases, in that order; junction bases with no gene match: 6. The CDR3 covers 17 residues.

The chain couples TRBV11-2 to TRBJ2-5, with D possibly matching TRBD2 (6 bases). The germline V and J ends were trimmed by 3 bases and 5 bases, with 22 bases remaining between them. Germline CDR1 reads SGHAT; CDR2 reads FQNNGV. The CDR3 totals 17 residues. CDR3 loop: CASSFSVRPGSWETQYF. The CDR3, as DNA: TGTGCCAGCAGCTTCTCAGTACGTCCCGGGAGTTGGGAGACCCAGTACTTC.

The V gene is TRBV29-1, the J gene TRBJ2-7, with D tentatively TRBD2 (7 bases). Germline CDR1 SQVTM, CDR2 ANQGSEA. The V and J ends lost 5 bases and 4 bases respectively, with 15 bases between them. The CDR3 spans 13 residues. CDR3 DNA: TGCAGCGTTTCTGGGGGGGCTCGGTACGAGCAGTACTTC. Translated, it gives CSVSGGARYEQYF.